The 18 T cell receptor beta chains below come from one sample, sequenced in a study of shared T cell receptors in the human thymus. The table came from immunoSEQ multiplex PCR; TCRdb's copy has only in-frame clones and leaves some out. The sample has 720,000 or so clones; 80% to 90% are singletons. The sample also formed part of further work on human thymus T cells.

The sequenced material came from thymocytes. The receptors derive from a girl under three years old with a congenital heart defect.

CDR3 amino acids: CASSEWGPADGYTF. CDR3 coding DNA: TGTGCCAGCAGTGAATGGGGGCCGGCGGATGGCTACACCTTC. The chain combines TRBV25-1 with TRBJ1-2; D is possibly TRBD1 (6 bases). The CDR3 totals 14 residues. Germline V gene lookup returns CDR1 MGHDK and CDR2 SYGVNS. The ends were cut back, 1 base at V and 6 bases at J, with 12 bases in the middle.

Here the CDR3 DNA reads TGTGCCAGTACCCCCGACAGGGGGGAAGCCGGGGAGCTGTTTTTT. Translation gives CASTPDRGEAGELFF. V is TRBV19 and J is TRBJ2-2, with 9 nucleotides matching TRBD1. The CDR3 is made up of 15 amino acids. V shed 7 bases and J 6 bases; nucleotides not matched to a gene: 9. Per germline, CDR1 LNHDA and CDR2 SQIVND (reference sequence).

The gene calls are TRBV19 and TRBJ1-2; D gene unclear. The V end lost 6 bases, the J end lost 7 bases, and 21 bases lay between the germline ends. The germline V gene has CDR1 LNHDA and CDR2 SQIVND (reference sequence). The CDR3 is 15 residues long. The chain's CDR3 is CASRIEAPVLGGYTF. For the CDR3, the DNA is TGTGCCAGTAGGATCGAAGCGCCGGTGTTGGGTGGCTACACCTTC.

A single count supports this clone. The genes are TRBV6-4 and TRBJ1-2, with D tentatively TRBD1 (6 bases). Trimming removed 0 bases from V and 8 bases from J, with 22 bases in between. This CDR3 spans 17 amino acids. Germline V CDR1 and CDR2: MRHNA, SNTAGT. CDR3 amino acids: CASSDSRLGTQERGYTF. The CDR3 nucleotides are TGTGCCAGCAGTGACTCGAGACTGGGGACACAAGAACGGGGCTACACCTTC.

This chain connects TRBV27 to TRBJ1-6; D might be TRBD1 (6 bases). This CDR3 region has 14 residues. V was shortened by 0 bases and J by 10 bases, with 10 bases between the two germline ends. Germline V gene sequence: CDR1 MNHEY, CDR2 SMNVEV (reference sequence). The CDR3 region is CASSLSGGRSPLHF. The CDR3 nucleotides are TGTGCCAGCAGTTTATCTGGGGGCAGGTCACCCCTCCACTTT.

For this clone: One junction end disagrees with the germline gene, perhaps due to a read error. CDR3 bases: TGCGACAGCAGCCATCCGGGACAGCCCTATGGCTACACCTTC. Translating it yields CDSSHPGQPYGYTF. The chain couples TRBV4-1 to TRBJ1-2; 7 bases line up with TRBD1. The CDR3 has 14 residues. Per germline, CDR1 MGHRA and CDR2 YSYEKL.

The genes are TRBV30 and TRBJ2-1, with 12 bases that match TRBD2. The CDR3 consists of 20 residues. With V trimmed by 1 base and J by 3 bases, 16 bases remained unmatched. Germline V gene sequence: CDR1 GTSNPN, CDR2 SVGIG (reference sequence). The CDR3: CAWSDPRDMRLAGDYNEQFF. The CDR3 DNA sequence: TGTGCCTGGAGTGACCCCCGAGATATGCGACTAGCGGGGGACTACAATGAGCAGTTCTTC. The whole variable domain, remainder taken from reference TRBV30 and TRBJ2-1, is SQTIHQWPATLVQPVGSPLSLECTVEGTSNPNLYWYRQAAGRGLQLLFYSVGIGQISSEVPQNLSASRPQDRQFILSSKKLLLSDSGFYLCAWSDPRDMRLAGDYNEQFFGPGTRLTVL.

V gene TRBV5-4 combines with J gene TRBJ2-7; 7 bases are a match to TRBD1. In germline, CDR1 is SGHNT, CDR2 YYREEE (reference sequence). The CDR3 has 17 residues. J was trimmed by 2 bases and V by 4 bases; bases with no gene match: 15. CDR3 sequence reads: CASSLQGQHSGPYEQYF. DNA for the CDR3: TGTGCCAGCAGCCTCCAGGGACAGCACTCCGGCCCCTACGAGCAGTACTTC.

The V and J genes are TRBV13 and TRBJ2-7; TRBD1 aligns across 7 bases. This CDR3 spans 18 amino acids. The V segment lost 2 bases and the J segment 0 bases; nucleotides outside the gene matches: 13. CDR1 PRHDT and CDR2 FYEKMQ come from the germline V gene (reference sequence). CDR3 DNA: TGTGCCAGCAGCTTACCAAACCAGACAGGGAACCGCTCCTACGAGCAGTACTTC. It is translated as CASSLPNQTGNRSYEQYF.

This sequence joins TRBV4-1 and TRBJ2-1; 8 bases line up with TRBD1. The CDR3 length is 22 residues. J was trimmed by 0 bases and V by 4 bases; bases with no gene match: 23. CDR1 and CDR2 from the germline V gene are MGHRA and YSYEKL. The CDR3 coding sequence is TGCGCCAGCAGCCCAGCCCAGAACGGGCGCTGGGGGACAGGCGGCTCCTACAATGAGCAGTTCTTC. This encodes CASSPAQNGRWGTGGSYNEQFF.

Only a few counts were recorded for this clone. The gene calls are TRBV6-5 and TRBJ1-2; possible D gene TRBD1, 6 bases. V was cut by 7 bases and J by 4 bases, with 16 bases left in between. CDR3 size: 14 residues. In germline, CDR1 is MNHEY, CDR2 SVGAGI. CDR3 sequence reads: CASKADSRGYGYTF. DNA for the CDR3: TGTGCCAGCAAGGCGGACAGCCGCGGCTATGGCTACACCTTC.

Here the CDR3 DNA reads TGTGCCAGCAGTTACTCTTGGGGCCGGTGGTACTTC. It yields the protein CASSYSWGRWYF. This rearrangement joins TRBV6-5 to TRBJ2-4, with D maybe TRBD1 (5 bases). V was shortened by 0 bases and J by 15 bases, with 12 bases between the two germline ends. CDR3 length: 12 amino acids. Looked up from germline, CDR1 is MNHEY and CDR2 is SVGAGI.

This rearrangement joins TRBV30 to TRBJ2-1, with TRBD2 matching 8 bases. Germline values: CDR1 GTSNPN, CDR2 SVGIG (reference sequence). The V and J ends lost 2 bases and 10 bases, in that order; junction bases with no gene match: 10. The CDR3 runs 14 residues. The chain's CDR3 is CAWSFLAGSREQFF. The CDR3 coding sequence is TGTGCCTGGAGTTTCTTAGCGGGATCGAGGGAGCAGTTCTTC. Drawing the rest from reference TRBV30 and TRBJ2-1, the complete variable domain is SQTIHQWPATLVQPVGSPLSLECTVEGTSNPNLYWYRQAAGRGLQLLFYSVGIGQISSEVPQNLSASRPQDRQFILSSKKLLLSDSGFYLCAWSFLAGSREQFFGPGTRLTVL.

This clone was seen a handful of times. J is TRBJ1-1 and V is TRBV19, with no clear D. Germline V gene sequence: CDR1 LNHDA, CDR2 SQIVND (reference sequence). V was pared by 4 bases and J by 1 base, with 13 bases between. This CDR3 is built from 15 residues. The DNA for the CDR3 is TGTGCCAGTAGTACCCTAGAGGTTGGGAACACTGAAGCTTTCTTT. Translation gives CASSTLEVGNTEAFF.

The CDR3 DNA reads as TGTGCCAGCAGCCACCCGGGACAGGATAACTATGGCTACACCTTC. It specifies CASSHPGQDNYGYTF. The rearrangement uses TRBV2 and TRBJ1-2, with 8 bases fitting TRBD1. Germline V gene data show CDR1 as SNHLY and CDR2 as FYNNEI. The ends lost 6 bases at V and 1 base at J; junction bases unmatched: 7. The CDR3 is 15 residues long.

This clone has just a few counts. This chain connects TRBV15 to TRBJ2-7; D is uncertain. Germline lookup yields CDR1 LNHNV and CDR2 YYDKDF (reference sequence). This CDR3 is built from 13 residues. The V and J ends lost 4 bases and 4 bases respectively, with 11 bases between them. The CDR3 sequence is CATSTPHGYEQYF. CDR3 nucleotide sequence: TGTGCCACCAGCACCCCTCACGGGTACGAGCAGTACTTC.

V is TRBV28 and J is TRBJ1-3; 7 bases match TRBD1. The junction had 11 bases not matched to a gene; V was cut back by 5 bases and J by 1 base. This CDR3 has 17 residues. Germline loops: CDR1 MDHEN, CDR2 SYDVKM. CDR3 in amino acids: CASSGVGRGISGNTIYF. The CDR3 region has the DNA TGTGCCAGCAGTGGGGTGGGCAGGGGGATTTCTGGAAACACCATATATTTT. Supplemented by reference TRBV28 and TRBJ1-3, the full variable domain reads DVKVTQSSRYLVKRTGEKVFLECVQDMDHENMFWYRQDPGLGLRLIYFSYDVKMKEKGDIPEGYSVSREKKERFSLILESASTNQTSMYLCASSGVGRGISGNTIYFGEGSWLTVV.

The CDR3 loop is CALGQTGELFF. The CDR3, as DNA: TGTGCCCTCGGACAGACCGGGGAGCTGTTTTTT. The J gene is TRBJ2-2, the V gene TRBV10-3; a possible D gene is TRBD1 (6 bases). Germline CDR1 is ENHRY and CDR2 is SYGVKD. CDR3 length: 11 amino acids. Trimming stripped 11 bases from V and 5 bases from J, with 9 bases between.